This T cell receptor beta chain came from a study of CD8+ T cells in alopecia areata. Study-wide findings and caveats: Scalp clonality and expanded CD8+ clones among the top 100 showed significant decreases with tofacitinib. Relative to normal scalp, lesional scalp, especially alopecia totalis/universalis, showed higher clonality.

Comment on this clone: Its antigen remains unidentified.

The treatment: oral pan-JAK inhibitor, 5-10 mg twice daily. A FACSAria was used to sort CD4+ and CD8+ T cells. These cells came from PBMCs. The V end was cut by 4 bases, the J end by 2 bases, with 12 bases between. Germline CDR1 and CDR2: MNHEY and SVGAGI. This CDR3 has 15 amino acids. Following RNA extraction, reverse transcription yielded cDNA that acted as the sequencing template. Clones were read by immunoSEQ multiplex PCR, and TCRdb kept only the in-frame ones, dropping some. The sample lists some 120,000 clones; approximately 60% were seen once. The sequencing here drew on CD4+ T cells sorted from blood, taken at week 4, from a patient treated with tofacitinib. The TCR was taken from a human donor with alopecia areata. The chain couples TRBV6-5 to TRBJ2-1, with D perhaps given as TRBD1 or TRBD2 (5 bases each). The CDR3: CASSLTWGTYNEQFF. DNA of the CDR3: TGTGCCAGCAGTTTAACCTGGGGGACCTACAATGAGCAGTTCTTC.